A single sample is the source of the 29 T cell receptor beta chains below, sequenced in a study of shared clonotypes between healthy human individuals. Measured with immunoSEQ multiplex PCR; TCRdb has only the in-frame clones, and not every one. The data contain 600,000 to 750,000 clones, about nine tenths of them singletons. The sequencing input was memory CD8+ T cells from PBMCs. Stated subset: CD45RO+ cells pooled with CCR7-negative TemRA cells. The receptors here all came from a man in his late teens or twenties in good health. Some clones in this sample may be carry-over from other donors' samples.

Only a few counts were recorded for this clone. The J gene is TRBJ1-2, the V gene TRBV28; 8 nucleotides align to TRBD1. V lost 3 bases to trimming and J lost 4 bases; unmatched junction nucleotides: 7. Looked up from germline, CDR1 is MDHEN and CDR2 is SYDVKM. This CDR3 comprises 15 residues. The CDR3 DNA follows: TGTGCCAGCAGTTTGTTGGACAGGGAGAGCTATGGCTACACCTTC. Its protein is CASSLLDRESYGYTF.

The gene calls are TRBV4-1 and TRBJ2-7; no reliable D call. V lost 1 base and J lost 2, with 6 bases in between. The germline V gene has CDR1 MGHRA and CDR2 YSYEKL. The CDR3 consists of 13 residues. The CDR3 loop is CASSQGDTYEQYF. CDR3 DNA: TGCGCCAGCAGCCAAGGGGATACCTACGAGCAGTACTTC.

This clone was seen a handful of times. The rearrangement joins TRBV11-3 to TRBJ1-3, with 7 bases identical to TRBD1. There are 18 residues in the CDR3. Losses at the gene ends were 1 base for V and 1 base for J; bases not matched to a gene: 10. CDR1 and CDR2 (germline): SGHNT, YENEEA. CDR3 residues: CASSLGSGGQNSGNTIYF. CDR3 in DNA: TGTGCCAGCAGCTTAGGTTCCGGGGGACAGAATTCTGGAAACACCATATATTTT.

This clone has just one count. V and J are TRBV4-2 and TRBJ1-2, with D possibly being TRBD1 (5 bases). The germline V and J ends were trimmed by 5 bases and 4 bases, with 8 bases remaining between them. CDR1 is LGHNA, CDR2 YNFKEQ, per germline. The CDR3 is 12 amino acids. CDR3 protein: CASSGDGYGYTF. The CDR3 nucleotides read TGTGCCAGCAGCGGGGACGGCTATGGCTACACCTTC.

This chain links TRBV9 with TRBJ2-5; D is undetermined. Trimming took 3 bases from V and 2 from J, leaving 17 bases between them. Germline CDR1 is SGDLS and CDR2 is YYNGEE. The CDR3 length is 16 residues. The CDR3 coding sequence is TGTGCCAGCAGCGCCAGCAAACACTGGATGCAAGAGACCCAGTACTTC. Translation: CASSASKHWMQETQYF.

The V call is TRBV19, the J call TRBJ2-7; D uncertain. Germline V gives CDR1 LNHDA, CDR2 SQIVND (reference sequence). The ends were cut back, 4 bases at V and 2 bases at J, with 12 bases in the middle. The CDR3 is made up of 14 amino acids. CDR3 sequence (DNA): TGTGCCAGTAGTACCCTTTGGGGAACCTACGAGCAGTACTTC. Its protein product is CASSTLWGTYEQYF.

This clone has only one observation. The CDR3 protein is CASRGLAGIGNEQFF. For the CDR3, the DNA is TGTGCCAGCAGAGGACTAGCGGGAATCGGGAATGAGCAGTTCTTC. The chain links TRBV25-1 to TRBJ2-1; TRBD2 matches at 12 bases. V gave up 6 bases and J gave up 7 bases; unmatched junction bases: 7. This CDR3 region has 15 residues. The germline CDR1 and CDR2 sequences are MGHDK and SYGVNS.

Note on this clone: In the same sample, other DNA sequences code for this CDR3. This rearrangement joins TRBV7-3 to TRBJ1-1; tentative D call: TRBD1 (5 bases). The CDR3 is 13 amino acids. The V gene's germline CDR1 is SGHTA and CDR2 FQGTGA. Trimming removed 4 bases at V and 1 base at J, with 7 bases between. For the CDR3, the DNA is TGTGCCAGCAGCTCTACAGGGAACACTGAAGCTTTCTTT. This sequence encodes CASSSTGNTEAFF.

The chain couples TRBV11-2 to TRBJ2-5; D perhaps matches TRBD1 (5 bases). The J call may be faulty, since TRBJ2-7 better matches the DNA end. The germline gives CDR1 SGHAT, CDR2 FQNNGV. The CDR3 extends over 11 amino acids. This chain's CDR3 is CASTQGYEQYF. CDR3 sequence (DNA): TGTGCCAGCACCCAGGGCTACGAGCAGTACTTC.

The rearrangement joins TRBV11-2 to TRBJ2-1; 8 nucleotides line up with TRBD2. The CDR3 is made up of 14 amino acids. Germline V gives CDR1 SGHAT, CDR2 FQNNGV. The junction had 2 bases not matched to a gene; V was cut back by 5 bases and J by 2 bases. CDR3 sequence reads: CASSPAGAYNEQFF. CDR3 nucleotide sequence: TGTGCCAGCAGCCCAGCGGGAGCCTACAATGAGCAGTTCTTC.

V and J are TRBV5-5 and TRBJ2-5; a weak D match, TRBD2 (5 bases). The DNA end lines up better with TRBJ2-7; the J call may be wrong. Per the germline V gene, CDR1 is SGHKS and CDR2 is YYEKEE (reference sequence). The CDR3 sequence is 16 residues long. The CDR3 DNA reads TGTGCCAGCAGCTTAGCGGCGTGGGCTAGCTCCTACGAGCAGTACTTC. Translation gives CASSLAAWASSYEQYF.

The gene calls are TRBV4-1 and TRBJ1-2; D is possibly TRBD1 (6 bases). V was pared by 3 bases and J by 2 bases, with 19 bases between. Germline CDR1 is MGHRA and CDR2 is YSYEKL. The CDR3 is made up of 17 amino acids. Written as DNA, the CDR3 is TGCGCCAGCAGCCAGGGTCCGGGACACCAGCAGAACTATGGCTACACCTTC. Protein sequence: CASSQGPGHQQNYGYTF.

The gene calls are TRBV28 and TRBJ1-1, with unresolved D. This CDR3 contains 16 residues. Trimming removed 5 bases at V and 2 bases at J, with 18 bases between. Germline CDR1 reads MDHEN; CDR2 reads SYDVKM. The CDR3 DNA follows: TGTGCCAGCAGTCATATATACCGGAACGAAAACACTGAAGCTTTCTTT. It is translated as CASSHIYRNENTEAFF.

The CDR3 here is CASQNRGAGDTEAFF. CDR3 nucleotide sequence: TGTGCTAGTCAGAACAGGGGGGCAGGGGACACTGAAGCTTTCTTT. V and J are TRBV12-5 and TRBJ1-1; 8 bases align to TRBD1. Germline trimming cut 8 bases from V and 3 bases from J; bases unmatched to any gene: 11. Germline V CDR1 and CDR2: LGHNT, FRNRAP. The CDR3 spans 15 residues.

The rearrangement joins TRBV27 to TRBJ1-1, with 9 nucleotides matching TRBD1. The CDR3 has 17 amino acids. Unmatched junction bases numbered 7, after V lost 2 bases and J lost 0 bases. Per the germline V gene, CDR1 is MNHEY and CDR2 is SMNVEV (reference sequence). CDR3 sequence: CASSLGWDRALNTEAFF. The CDR3 nucleotides read TGTGCCAGCAGTTTAGGGTGGGACAGGGCATTGAACACTGAAGCTTTCTTT.

This sequence joins TRBV11-1 and TRBJ1-1; unclear D gene. V gave up 1 base and J gave up 3 bases, with 6 bases separating them. Looked up from germline, CDR1 is SGHAT and CDR2 is FQDESV (reference sequence). CDR3 length equals 13 residues. The DNA for the CDR3 is TGTGCCAGCAGCTTAGAGGATTACACTGAAGCTTTCTTT. It encodes CASSLEDYTEAFF.

This rearrangement joins TRBV10-2 to TRBJ1-5; D ambiguous. The CDR3 is made up of 14 amino acids. Trimming took off 0 bases at V and 6 bases at J, with 9 bases between the two ends. Germline values: CDR1 WSHSY, CDR2 SAAADI. The CDR3 sequence is CASSESGLGQPQHF. CDR3 nucleotide sequence: TGCGCCAGCAGTGAGTCAGGGTTGGGTCAGCCCCAGCATTTT.

This clone was seen a single time. The chain joins TRBV11-3 to TRBJ2-1; a weak D match, TRBD2 (6 bases). V lost 1 base and J lost 2, with 12 bases in between. Germline loops: CDR1 SGHNT, CDR2 YENEEA. This CDR3 is built from 16 residues. CDR3 nucleotide sequence: TGTGCCAGCAGCTTAGGGTGGCGGGAACCCTACAATGAGCAGTTCTTC. As protein: CASSLGWREPYNEQFF. Full variable domain (rest looked up from reference TRBV11-3 and TRBJ2-1): EAGVVQSPRYKIIEKKQPVAFWCNPISGHNTLYWYLQNLGQGPELLIRYENEEAVDDSQLPKDRFSAERLKGVDSTLKIQPAELGDSAVYLCASSLGWREPYNEQFFGPGTRLTVL.

The gene calls are TRBV4-1 and TRBJ2-3, with 7 positions matching TRBD1. The CDR3 consists of 17 residues. Looked up from germline, CDR1 is MGHRA and CDR2 is YSYEKL. With 1 base clipped from V and 1 base from J, the junction kept 8 bases outside the gene matches. CDR3 region: CASSQVGTVSGTDTQYF. CDR3 DNA: TGCGCCAGCAGCCAAGTGGGGACAGTGAGTGGCACAGATACGCAGTATTTT.

The chain links TRBV28 to TRBJ1-5; D may be TRBD1 (6 bases). CDR1 and CDR2 from the germline V gene are MDHEN and SYDVKM. CDR3 size: 17 residues. Deletions cut 2 bases from V and 3 bases from J, with 17 bases between. The DNA for the CDR3 is TGTGCCAGCAGTTTAAGGGGGGTTTGGGGGTTCAATCAGCCCCAGCATTTT. It specifies CASSLRGVWGFNQPQHF. The entire variable domain, with the rest obtained from reference TRBV28 and TRBJ1-5, is as follows: DVKVTQSSRYLVKRTGEKVFLECVQDMDHENMFWYRQDPGLGLRLIYFSYDVKMKEKGDIPEGYSVSREKKERFSLILESASTNQTSMYLCASSLRGVWGFNQPQHFGDGTRLSIL.

This chain joins TRBV15 and TRBJ1-2; TRBD1 matches 10 bases. Germline lookup yields CDR1 LNHNV and CDR2 YYDKDF (reference sequence). V gave up 0 bases and J gave up 4 bases; unmatched junction bases: 8. The CDR3 is 17 residues long. CDR3 DNA sequence: TGTGCCACCAGCAGAGATCGGGACAGGGGACCTCTCTATGGCTACACCTTC. Translating gives CATSRDRDRGPLYGYTF.

The chain's CDR3 is CATLGGYKAFF. The DNA of the CDR3 is TGTGCCACCCTCGGGGGTTATAAAGCTTTCTTT. The chain has TRBV11-2 and TRBJ1-1; possible D gene TRBD1, 5 bases. The germline V gene has CDR1 SGHAT and CDR2 FQNNGV. The CDR3 length is 11 residues. V was cut by 10 bases and J by 9 bases, with 15 bases left in between.

The sample holds one count of this clone. The gene calls are TRBV11-2 and TRBJ2-2; 7 bases line up with TRBD2. This CDR3 contains 14 residues. V was pared by 5 bases and J by 4 bases, with 4 bases of the junction left unmatched. In germline, CDR1 is SGHAT, CDR2 FQNNGV. CDR3 region: CASSPTSVTGELFF. CDR3 bases: TGTGCCAGCAGCCCAACTAGCGTCACCGGGGAGCTGTTTTTT.

The J gene is TRBJ2-7, the V gene TRBV7-8; 9 bases are shared with TRBD2. V lost 1 base, J lost 2 bases, and 3 bases stayed unmatched. Germline V CDR1 and CDR2: SGHVS, FQNEAQ. The CDR3 length is 15 residues. The CDR3 spells CASSLEVAGAYEQYF. As DNA, the CDR3 is TGTGCCAGCAGCTTAGAAGTAGCGGGAGCCTACGAGCAGTACTTC.

The chain has TRBV6-5 and TRBJ2-1; 8 positions match TRBD2. The germline V gene has CDR1 MNHEY and CDR2 SVGAGI. V was pared by 0 bases and J by 4 bases, with 5 bases of the junction left unmatched. This CDR3 is 16 amino acids long. The DNA of the CDR3 is TGTGCCAGCAGTTACTCTCTAGCGGGTGGATACAATGAGCAGTTCTTC. This codes for CASSYSLAGGYNEQFF.

The chain has TRBV28 and TRBJ1-2; 7 bases match TRBD1. V lost 5 bases to trimming and J lost 5 bases; unmatched junction nucleotides: 11. The germline V gene has CDR1 MDHEN and CDR2 SYDVKM. The CDR3 is 15 residues long. The CDR3 coding sequence is TGTGCCAGCAGTCAGACAGGGCGGGAGGGTTATGGCTACACCTTC. It yields the protein CASSQTGREGYGYTF.

The chain links TRBV10-3 to TRBJ1-2, with D unclear. This CDR3 comprises 14 residues. V gave up 2 bases and J gave up 2 bases, with 9 bases separating them. Germline CDR1 reads ENHRY; CDR2 reads SYGVKD. The CDR3 spells CAISEKGGNYGYTF. DNA of the CDR3: TGTGCCATCAGTGAGAAGGGAGGCAACTATGGCTACACCTTC.

The table lists this clone with a few counts. The V gene is TRBV27, the J gene TRBJ1-2; 9 nucleotides line up with TRBD1. The germline gives CDR1 MNHEY, CDR2 SMNVEV (reference sequence). With 6 bases clipped from V and 8 bases from J, the junction kept 13 bases outside the gene matches. This CDR3 has 15 amino acids. The CDR3 sequence is CASSQYTRDRAGYTF. CDR3 in DNA: TGTGCCAGCAGCCAGTATACCCGGGACAGGGCAGGCTACACCTTC.

This clone was recorded only once. V and J are TRBV28 and TRBJ2-1, with a weak D call TRBD2 (5 bases). Germline lookup yields CDR1 MDHEN and CDR2 SYDVKM. The CDR3 runs to 19 residues. The V end was cut by 3 bases, the J end by 0 bases, with 21 bases between. The CDR3 loop is CASSFPGNLSISSYNEQFF. In nucleotides, the CDR3 is TGTGCCAGCAGTTTCCCCGGGAACCTATCGATCAGCTCCTACAATGAGCAGTTCTTC.